This TCR beta chain was captured in a study of blood T cell repertoires in COVID-19. Study summary: Collection of acute and convalescent COVID-19 samples took place in the United States, Italy and Spain. From T cells, B-cell-depleted T cells, or PBMCs came the material, which was cDNA or gDNA.

In the study's own analysis: Nucleated cell number was recorded as an estimate derived from reference gene primer amplification. The table came from immunoSEQ multiplex PCR; TCRdb's copy has only in-frame clones and leaves some out. The V and J calls and the clone size are those of that table, but D and trimming were determined from the DNA. The sample yields under 150,000 clones, 65% to 85% seen once. The CDR3 extends over 16 amino acids. In germline, CDR1 is SGHTA, CDR2 FQGNSA. Deletions cut 4 bases from V and 4 bases from J, with 18 bases between. The chain joins TRBV7-2 to TRBJ2-3; no clear D. The source material was peripheral blood. This clonotype was obtained from a man in his sixties with active or convalescent COVID-19. CDR3 in DNA: TGTGCCAGCAGCTCCTACAAAGGCATGGGCGCAGATACGCAGTATTTT. Its protein is CASSSYKGMGADTQYF.